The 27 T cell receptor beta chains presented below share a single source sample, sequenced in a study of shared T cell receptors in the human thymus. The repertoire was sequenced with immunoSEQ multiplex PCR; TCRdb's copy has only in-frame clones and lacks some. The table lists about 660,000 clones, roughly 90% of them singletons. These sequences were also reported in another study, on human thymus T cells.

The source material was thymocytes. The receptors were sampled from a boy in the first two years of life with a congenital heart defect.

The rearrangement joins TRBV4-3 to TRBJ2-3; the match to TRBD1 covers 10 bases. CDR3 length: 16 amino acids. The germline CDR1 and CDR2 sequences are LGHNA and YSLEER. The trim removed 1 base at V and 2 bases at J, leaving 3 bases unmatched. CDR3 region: CASSQGTGGDTDTQYF. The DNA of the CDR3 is TGCGCCAGCAGCCAAGGGACAGGGGGAGACACAGATACGCAGTATTTT.

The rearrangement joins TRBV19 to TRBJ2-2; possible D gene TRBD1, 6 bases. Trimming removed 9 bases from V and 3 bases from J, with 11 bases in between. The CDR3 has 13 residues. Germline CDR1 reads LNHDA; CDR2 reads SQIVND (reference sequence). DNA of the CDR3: TGTGCCAGCAGGGGCCCCGACACCGGGGAGCTGTTTTTT. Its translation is CASRGPDTGELFF.

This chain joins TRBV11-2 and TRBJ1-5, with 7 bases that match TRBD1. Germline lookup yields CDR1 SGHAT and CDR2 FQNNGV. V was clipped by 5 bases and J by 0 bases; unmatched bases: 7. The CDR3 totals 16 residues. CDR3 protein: CASSPGTADSNQPQHF. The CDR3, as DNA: TGTGCCAGCAGCCCCGGGACAGCTGATAGCAATCAGCCCCAGCATTTT. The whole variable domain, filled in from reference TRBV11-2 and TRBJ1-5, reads EAGVAQSPRYKIIEKRQSVAFWCNPISGHATLYWYQQILGQGPKLLIQFQNNGVVDDSQLPKDRFSAERLKGVDSTLKIQPAKLEDSAVYLCASSPGTADSNQPQHFGDGTRLSIL.

CDR3 residues: CASSLHRRASDPYNEQFF. The DNA for the CDR3 is TGTGCCAGCAGTTTACACAGGCGAGCTAGCGACCCCTACAATGAGCAGTTCTTC. This chain uses TRBV28 with TRBJ2-1, with a tentative D call TRBD2 (6 bases). The V gene's germline CDR1 is MDHEN and CDR2 SYDVKM. The CDR3 totals 18 residues. V lost 2 bases to trimming and J lost 2 bases, with 19 bases between them.

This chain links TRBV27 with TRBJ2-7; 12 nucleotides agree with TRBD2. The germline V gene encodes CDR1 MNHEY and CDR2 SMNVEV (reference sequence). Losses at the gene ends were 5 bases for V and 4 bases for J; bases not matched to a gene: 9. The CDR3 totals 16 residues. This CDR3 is CASSPSSGRDPYEQYF. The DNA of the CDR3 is TGTGCCAGCAGTCCTTCTAGCGGGAGGGATCCATACGAGCAGTACTTC.

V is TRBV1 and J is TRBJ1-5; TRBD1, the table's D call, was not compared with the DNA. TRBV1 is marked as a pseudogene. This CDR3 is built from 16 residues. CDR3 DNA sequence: TGCACCAGCAGCCCCTCCCCGAGACAGGGGAATCAGCCCCAGCATTTT. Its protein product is CTSSPSPRQGNQPQHF.

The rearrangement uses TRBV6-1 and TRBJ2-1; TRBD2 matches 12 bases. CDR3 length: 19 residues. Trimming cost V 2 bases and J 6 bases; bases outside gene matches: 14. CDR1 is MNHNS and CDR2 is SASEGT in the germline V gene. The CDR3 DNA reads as TGTGCCAGCAGTGAATCTCGAAGTCTAGCGGGAGGGCAGGGCAATGAGCAGTTCTTC. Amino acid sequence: CASSESRSLAGGQGNEQFF.

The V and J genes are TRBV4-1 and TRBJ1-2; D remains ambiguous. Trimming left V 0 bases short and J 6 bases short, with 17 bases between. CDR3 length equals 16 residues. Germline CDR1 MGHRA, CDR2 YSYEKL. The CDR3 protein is CASSQDRKGRGNGYTF. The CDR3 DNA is TGCGCCAGCAGCCAAGATCGAAAGGGTCGAGGGAATGGCTACACCTTC.

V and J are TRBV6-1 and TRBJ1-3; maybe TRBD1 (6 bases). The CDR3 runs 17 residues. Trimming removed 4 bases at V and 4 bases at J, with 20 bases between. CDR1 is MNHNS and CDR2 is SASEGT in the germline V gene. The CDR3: CASSAYRQASSGNTIYF. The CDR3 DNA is TGTGCCAGCAGTGCTTATAGACAGGCTAGCTCCGGAAACACCATATATTTT.

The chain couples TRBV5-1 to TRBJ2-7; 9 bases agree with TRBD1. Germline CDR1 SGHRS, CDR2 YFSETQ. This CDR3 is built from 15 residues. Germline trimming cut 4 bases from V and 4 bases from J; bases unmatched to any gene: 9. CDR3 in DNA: TGCGCCAGCAGCAGCACCGGGACAGGGACATACGAGCAGTACTTC. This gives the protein CASSSTGTGTYEQYF.

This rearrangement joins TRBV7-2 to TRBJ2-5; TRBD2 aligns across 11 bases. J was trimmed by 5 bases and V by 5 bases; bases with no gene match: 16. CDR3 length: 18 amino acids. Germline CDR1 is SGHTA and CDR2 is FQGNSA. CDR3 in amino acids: CASSPGIVVSGRVETQYF. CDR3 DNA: TGTGCCAGCAGCCCCGGGATAGTTGTTAGCGGGAGGGTTGAGACCCAGTACTTC.

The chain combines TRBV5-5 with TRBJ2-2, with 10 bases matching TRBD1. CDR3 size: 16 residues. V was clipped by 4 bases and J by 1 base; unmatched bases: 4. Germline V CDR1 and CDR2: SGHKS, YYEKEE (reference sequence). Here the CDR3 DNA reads TGTGCCAGCAGCCTCCGGACAGGGGGGAACACCGGGGAGCTGTTTTTT. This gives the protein CASSLRTGGNTGELFF. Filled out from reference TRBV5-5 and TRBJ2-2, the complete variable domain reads DAGVTQSPTHLIKTRGQQVTLRCSPISGHKSVSWYQQVLGQGPQFIFQYYEKEERGRGNFPDRFSARQFPNYSSELNVNALLLGDSALYLCASSLRTGGNTGELFFGEGSRLTVL.

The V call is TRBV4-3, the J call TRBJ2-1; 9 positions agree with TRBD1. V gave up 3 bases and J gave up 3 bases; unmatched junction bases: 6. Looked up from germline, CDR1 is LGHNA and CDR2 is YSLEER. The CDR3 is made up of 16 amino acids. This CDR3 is CASSQRQGEDYNEQFF. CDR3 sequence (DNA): TGCGCCAGCAGCCAGAGACAGGGGGAGGACTACAATGAGCAGTTCTTC.

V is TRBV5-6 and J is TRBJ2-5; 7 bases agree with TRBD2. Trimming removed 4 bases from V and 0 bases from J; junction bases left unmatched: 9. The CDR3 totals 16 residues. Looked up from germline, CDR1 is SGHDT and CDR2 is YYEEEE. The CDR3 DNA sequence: TGTGCCAGCAGCAGGGAGGGGCAAGAGGACCAAGAGACCCAGTACTTC. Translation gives CASSREGQEDQETQYF.

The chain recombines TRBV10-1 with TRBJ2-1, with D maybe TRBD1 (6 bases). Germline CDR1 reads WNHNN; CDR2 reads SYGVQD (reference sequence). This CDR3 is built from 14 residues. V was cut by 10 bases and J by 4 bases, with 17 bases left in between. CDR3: CAISRDTPYNEQFF. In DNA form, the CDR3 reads TGCGCCATTTCCCGGGACACCCCGTACAATGAGCAGTTCTTC.

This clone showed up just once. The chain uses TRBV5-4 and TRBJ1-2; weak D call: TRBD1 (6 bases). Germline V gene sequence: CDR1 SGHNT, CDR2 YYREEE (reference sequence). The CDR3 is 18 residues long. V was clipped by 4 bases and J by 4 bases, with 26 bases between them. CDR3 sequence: CASSAQGIPGQRSYGYTF. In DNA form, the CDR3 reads TGTGCCAGCAGCGCACAGGGAATCCCGGGACAAAGGTCCTATGGCTACACCTTC.

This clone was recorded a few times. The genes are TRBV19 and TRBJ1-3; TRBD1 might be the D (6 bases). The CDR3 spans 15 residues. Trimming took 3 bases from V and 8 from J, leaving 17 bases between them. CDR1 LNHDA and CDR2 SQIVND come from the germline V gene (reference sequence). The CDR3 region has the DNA TGTGCCAGTAGTATGTTCCCCGAGGCAGGGGACACCATATATTTT. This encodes CASSMFPEAGDTIYF.

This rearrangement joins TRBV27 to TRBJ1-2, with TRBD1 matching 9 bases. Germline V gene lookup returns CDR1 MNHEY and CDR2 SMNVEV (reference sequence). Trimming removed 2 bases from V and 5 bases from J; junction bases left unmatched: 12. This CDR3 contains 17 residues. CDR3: CASSLPGRGQGPYGYTF. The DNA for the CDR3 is TGTGCCAGCAGTTTACCCGGCCGAGGACAGGGGCCTTATGGCTACACCTTC.

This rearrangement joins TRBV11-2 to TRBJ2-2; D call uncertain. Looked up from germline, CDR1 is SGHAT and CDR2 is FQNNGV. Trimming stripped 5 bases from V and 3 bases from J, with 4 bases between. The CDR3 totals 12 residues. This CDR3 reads CASSPDTGELFF. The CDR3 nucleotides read TGTGCCAGCAGCCCGGACACCGGGGAGCTGTTTTTT.

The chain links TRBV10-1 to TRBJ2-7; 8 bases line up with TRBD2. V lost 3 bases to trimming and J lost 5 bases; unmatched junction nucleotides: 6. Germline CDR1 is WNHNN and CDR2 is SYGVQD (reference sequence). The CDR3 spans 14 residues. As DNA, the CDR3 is TGCGCCAGCAGTGAATCGGGAGGGTCCCACGAGCAGTACTTC. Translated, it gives CASSESGGSHEQYF.

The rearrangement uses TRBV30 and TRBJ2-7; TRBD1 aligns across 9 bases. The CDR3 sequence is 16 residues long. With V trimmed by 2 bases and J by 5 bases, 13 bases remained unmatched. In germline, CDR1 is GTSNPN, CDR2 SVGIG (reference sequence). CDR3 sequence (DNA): TGTGCCTGGAGTTCGCACAGGGGGCGCGGGCCGGACGAGCAGTACTTC. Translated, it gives CAWSSHRGRGPDEQYF.

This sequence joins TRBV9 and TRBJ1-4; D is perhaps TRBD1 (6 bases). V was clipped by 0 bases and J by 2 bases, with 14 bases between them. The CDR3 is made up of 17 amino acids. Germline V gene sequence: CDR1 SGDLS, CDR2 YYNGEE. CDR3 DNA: TGTGCCAGCAGCGTAGGTCACAGGGTTAAGACTAATGAAAAACTGTTTTTT. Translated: CASSVGHRVKTNEKLFF.

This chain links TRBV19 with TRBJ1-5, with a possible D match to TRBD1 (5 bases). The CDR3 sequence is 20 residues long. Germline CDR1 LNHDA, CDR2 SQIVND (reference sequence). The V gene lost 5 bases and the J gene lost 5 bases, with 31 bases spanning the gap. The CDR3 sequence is CASSEPTGIWPHRIYQPQHF. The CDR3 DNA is TGTGCCAGTAGTGAACCAACAGGAATTTGGCCACACCGAATTTATCAGCCCCAGCATTTT.

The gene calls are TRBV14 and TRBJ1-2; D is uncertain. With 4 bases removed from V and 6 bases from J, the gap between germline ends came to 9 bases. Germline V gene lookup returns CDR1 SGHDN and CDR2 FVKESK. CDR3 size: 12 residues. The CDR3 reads CASSPPQDGYTF. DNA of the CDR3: TGTGCCAGCAGCCCACCCCAGGATGGCTACACCTTC.

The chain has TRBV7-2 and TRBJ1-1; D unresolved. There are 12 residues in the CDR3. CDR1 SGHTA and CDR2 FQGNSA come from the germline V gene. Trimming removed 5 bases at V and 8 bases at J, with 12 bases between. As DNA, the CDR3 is TGTGCCAGCAGCCTAGAGGTGACAGAAGCTTTCTTT. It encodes CASSLEVTEAFF.

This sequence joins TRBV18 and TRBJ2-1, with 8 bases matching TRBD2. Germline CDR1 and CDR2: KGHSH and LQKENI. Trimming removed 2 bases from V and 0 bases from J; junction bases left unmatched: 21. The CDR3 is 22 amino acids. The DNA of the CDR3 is TGTGCCAGCTCACCAATTCTCCCGGGAGAGCGGGAGCGGTTAGGCTCCTACAATGAGCAGTTCTTC. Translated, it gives CASSPILPGERERLGSYNEQFF.

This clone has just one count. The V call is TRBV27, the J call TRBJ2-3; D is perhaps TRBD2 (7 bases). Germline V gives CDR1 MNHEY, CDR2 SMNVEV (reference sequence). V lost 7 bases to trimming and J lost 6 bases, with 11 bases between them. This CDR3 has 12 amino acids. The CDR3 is CASIKGGDTQYF. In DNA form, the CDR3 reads TGTGCCAGCATTAAGGGGGGGGATACGCAGTATTTT.